Listed here is a single T cell receptor (beta chain). The data originate from a study of blood T cell repertoires in COVID-19. Study background: The samples span acute and convalescent COVID-19 from the United States, Italy and Spain. In each case, the material was cDNA or gDNA derived from T cells, B-cell-depleted T cells, or PBMCs.

TCRdb keeps only in-frame clones here, not all; method: immunoSEQ multiplex PCR. This sample carries approximately 210,000 clones, around 89% of them seen once, and the ten largest clones take about 8.1%. In assigning cohorts, the study relied on participant-reported clinical history. Germline CDR1 reads MNHNS; CDR2 reads SASEGT. The CDR3 contains 17 residues. V shed 4 bases, J shed 1 base, and the junction held 6 bases outside the gene matches. This rearrangement joins TRBV6-1 to TRBJ2-2; 10 nucleotides agree with TRBD2. The TCR comes from a woman between 18 and 29 years old who had recovered from COVID-19. The sample consisted of PBMCs or T cells enriched from blood (not recorded which). In DNA form, the CDR3 reads TGTGCCAGCAGTGGAGCGGGGGGGAAGATGAACACCGGGGAGCTGTTTTTT. Protein: CASSGAGGKMNTGELFF.